One sample yielded the 23 T cell receptor beta chains listed below, sequenced in a study of blood T cell repertoires in COVID-19. Produced via immunoSEQ multiplex PCR; TCRdb's table is partial and in-frame only. Among about 220,000 clones listed, 84% were seen once. The sequenced sample was PBMCs or T cells enriched from blood (not recorded which). The receptors derive from a woman aged 40 to 50 who had recovered from COVID-19.

This chain links TRBV28 with TRBJ2-7; TRBD2 matches 7 bases. From germline, CDR1 is MDHEN and CDR2 SYDVKM. The CDR3 length is 15 residues. Germline trimming cut 6 bases from V and 0 bases from J; bases unmatched to any gene: 8. In DNA form, the CDR3 reads TGTGCCAGCAGGCAGGCGGGGGACTACTCCTACGAGCAGTACTTC. Translation gives CASRQAGDYSYEQYF.

This chain uses TRBV5-1 with TRBJ2-7, with D perhaps TRBD2 (5 bases). CDR3 length: 13 amino acids. The germline gives CDR1 SGHRS, CDR2 YFSETQ. The germline V and J ends were trimmed by 0 bases and 6 bases, with 10 bases remaining between them. CDR3 region: CASSLAGESEQYF. The CDR3 DNA is TGCGCCAGCAGCTTGGCCGGGGAAAGCGAGCAGTACTTC.

This chain connects TRBV27 to TRBJ1-5, with 8 bases matching TRBD1. The trim removed 5 bases at V and 7 bases at J, leaving 13 bases unmatched. The germline V gene encodes CDR1 MNHEY and CDR2 SMNVEV (reference sequence). CDR3 length equals 16 residues. The CDR3 nucleotides are TGTGCCAGCAGTCCCCGTACCCCTACAGGGGGGCAGCCCCAGCATTTT. Its protein product is CASSPRTPTGGQPQHF.

The rearrangement uses TRBV7-3 and TRBJ1-1, with TRBD1 matching 7 bases. V lost 5 bases to trimming and J lost 4 bases; unmatched junction nucleotides: 4. Germline V gene lookup returns CDR1 SGHTA and CDR2 FQGTGA. This CDR3 comprises 13 residues. The CDR3 region is CASSTAGGTEAFF. The DNA of the CDR3 is TGTGCCAGCAGCACCGCAGGGGGCACTGAAGCTTTCTTT. The whole variable domain, remainder taken from reference TRBV7-3 and TRBJ1-1, is GAGVSQTPSNKVTEKGKYVELRCDPISGHTALYWYRQSLGQGPEFLIYFQGTGAADDSGLPNDRFFAVRPEGSVSTLKIQRTERGDSAVYLCASSTAGGTEAFFGQGTRLTVV.

This chain uses TRBV9 with TRBJ1-2; no firm D call. The CDR3 contains 13 residues. V lost 4 bases and J lost 6, with 13 bases in between. The germline V gene has CDR1 SGDLS and CDR2 YYNGEE. Here the CDR3 reads CASSPGGADGYTF. The CDR3 bases are TGTGCCAGCAGCCCGGGAGGTGCTGATGGCTACACCTTC. Looking up the rest from reference TRBV9 and TRBJ1-2 gives the full variable domain: DSGVTQTPKHLITATGQRVTLRCSPRSGDLSVYWYQQSLDQGLQFLIQYYNGEERAKGNILERFSAQQFPDLHSELNLSSLELGDSALYFCASSPGGADGYTFGSGTRLTVV.

This clone was seen just once. This sequence joins TRBV7-2 and TRBJ2-2, with 11 positions matching TRBD2. This CDR3 spans 17 amino acids. V gave up 0 bases and J gave up 9 bases; unmatched junction bases: 9. The V gene's germline CDR1 is SGHTA and CDR2 FQGNSA. Here the CDR3 DNA reads TGTGCCAGCAGCTTAGCTTACCTAGCGGGAGGATCAAGGGAGCTGTTTTTT. It is translated as CASSLAYLAGGSRELFF.

There are a few counts of this clone. V and J are TRBV7-2 and TRBJ1-2; D ambiguous. The CDR3 extends over 12 amino acids. V shed 5 bases and J shed 6 bases, with 10 bases lying between them. Germline lookup yields CDR1 SGHTA and CDR2 FQGNSA. The CDR3 is CASSPSLNGYTF. As DNA, the CDR3 is TGTGCCAGCAGCCCGTCTTTAAATGGCTACACCTTC.

This chain joins TRBV24-1 and TRBJ1-1; weak D call: TRBD1 (5 bases). Between the trimmed V and J ends, which lost 5 bases and 1 base, there was a span of 10 bases. The CDR3 runs to 14 residues. Germline values: CDR1 KGHDR, CDR2 SFDVKD. CDR3 nucleotide sequence: TGTGCCACCAGTGGAGGGGAGGGGAACACTGAAGCTTTCTTT. Its translation is CATSGGEGNTEAFF.

This clone was counted only a few times. The rearrangement joins TRBV15 to TRBJ2-6, with no clear D. The CDR3 loop spans 16 amino acids. V was cut by 0 bases and J by 1 base, with 7 bases left in between. Per germline, CDR1 LNHNV and CDR2 YYDKDF (reference sequence). The CDR3 DNA follows: TGTGCCACCAGCAGAGATCTAGAATCTGGGGCCAACGTCCTGACTTTC. Protein product: CATSRDLESGANVLTF.

V usage is TRBV18 and J usage is TRBJ2-3; D remains unclear. Trimming stripped 5 bases from V and 2 bases from J, with 11 bases between. This CDR3 comprises 14 residues. Looked up from germline, CDR1 is KGHSH and CDR2 is LQKENI. CDR3 sequence: CASSNSRSTDTQYF. The CDR3 nucleotides are TGTGCCAGCTCAAATTCCCGGTCCACAGATACGCAGTATTTT.

The V and J genes are TRBV5-1 and TRBJ2-7; TRBD1 agrees at 7 bases. The CDR3 runs 14 residues. The V and J ends lost 2 bases and 7 bases, in that order; junction bases with no gene match: 9. CDR1 is SGHRS and CDR2 is YFSETQ in the germline V gene. CDR3 sequence (DNA): TGCGCCAGCAGCTTACAGGGGTCTCCGATTGAGCAGTACTTC. This encodes CASSLQGSPIEQYF.

This chain links TRBV27 with TRBJ1-1; D unresolved. The CDR3 runs 13 residues. The V and J ends lost 6 bases and 1 base respectively, with 9 bases between them. Germline CDR1 reads MNHEY; CDR2 reads SMNVEV (reference sequence). Here the CDR3 reads CASSIQANTEAFF. The DNA for the CDR3 is TGTGCCAGCAGCATCCAGGCGAACACTGAAGCTTTCTTT.

This rearrangement joins TRBV10-3 to TRBJ1-4, with unresolved D. Germline CDR1 ENHRY, CDR2 SYGVKD. Trimming pared 3 bases from V and 6 bases from J, leaving 17 bases between. CDR3 length: 16 amino acids. The chain's CDR3 is CAISDRSGVTHEKLFF. CDR3 sequence (DNA): TGTGCCATCAGTGACCGATCCGGAGTGACGCATGAAAAACTGTTTTTT.

The chain is built from TRBV6-2 or TRBV6-3 and TRBJ1-1; 8 positions match TRBD1. Looked up from germline, CDR1 is MNHEY and CDR2 is SVGEGT. The junction had 11 bases not matched to a gene; V was cut back by 6 bases and J by 11 bases. The CDR3 length is 13 residues. The DNA for the CDR3 is TGTGCCAGCAGCCATCCGGACAGGGCGGAGGCTTTCTTT. The encoded protein is CASSHPDRAEAFF.

V gene TRBV13 combines with J gene TRBJ2-7, with D tentatively TRBD1 (5 bases). The CDR3 runs to 12 residues. Trimming removed 6 bases from V and 5 bases from J, with 11 bases in between. Germline CDR1 is PRHDT and CDR2 is FYEKMQ (reference sequence). CDR3: CASSKQGHEQYV. CDR3 nucleotide sequence: TGTGCCAGCAGTAAGCAGGGTCACGAGCAGTACGTC.

The V call is TRBV11-2, the J call TRBJ2-5, with 9 bases matching TRBD2. This CDR3 spans 16 amino acids. Germline lookup yields CDR1 SGHAT and CDR2 FQNNGV. The ends lost 3 bases at V and 4 bases at J; junction bases unmatched: 9. The CDR3 reads CASSLGGVAGAETQYF. CDR3 nucleotide sequence: TGTGCCAGCAGCTTGGGGGGGGTAGCGGGAGCAGAGACCCAGTACTTC. The variable domain in full, with the rest retrieved from reference TRBV11-2 and TRBJ2-5, is EAGVAQSPRYKIIEKRQSVAFWCNPISGHATLYWYQQILGQGPKLLIQFQNNGVVDDSQLPKDRFSAERLKGVDSTLKIQPAKLEDSAVYLCASSLGGVAGAETQYFGPGTRLLVL.

The V and J genes are TRBV15 and TRBJ2-5; 8 bases line up with TRBD1. Trimming took 0 bases from V and 3 from J; bases not matched to a gene: 3. The V gene's germline CDR1 is LNHNV and CDR2 YYDKDF (reference sequence). The CDR3 sequence is 15 residues long. CDR3 sequence: CATSRDQQGEETQYF. The CDR3 DNA is TGTGCCACCAGCAGAGATCAACAGGGGGAAGAGACCCAGTACTTC.

The rearrangement joins TRBV15 to TRBJ1-1, with 9 bases fitting TRBD1. The length of the CDR3 is 14 residues. Trimming took 6 bases from V and 1 from J; bases not matched to a gene: 3. The germline CDR1 and CDR2 sequences are LNHNV and YYDKDF (reference sequence). DNA for the CDR3: TGTGCCACCAGGGGGACAGGGAGGAACACTGAAGCTTTCTTT. This encodes CATRGTGRNTEAFF.

The chain uses TRBV5-1 and TRBJ1-1; 7 nucleotides line up with TRBD1. This CDR3 contains 13 residues. With V trimmed by 4 bases and J by 3 bases, 3 bases remained unmatched. CDR1 and CDR2 from the germline V gene are SGHRS and YFSETQ. The chain's CDR3 is CASSPQGDTEAFF. The CDR3 coding sequence is TGCGCCAGCAGCCCCCAGGGGGACACTGAAGCTTTCTTT.

The chain has TRBV2 and TRBJ2-6; the D gene is possibly TRBD2 (6 bases). Trimming left V 8 bases short and J 1 base short, with 9 bases between. In germline, CDR1 is SNHLY, CDR2 FYNNEI. CDR3 length equals 14 residues. This CDR3 is CASWRESGANVLTF. CDR3 coding DNA: TGTGCCAGCTGGAGGGAGTCTGGGGCCAACGTCCTGACTTTC. The full variable domain, completed using reference TRBV2 and TRBJ2-6, is EPEVTQTPSHQVTQMGQEVILRCVPISNHLYFYWYRQILGQKVEFLVSFYNNEISEKSEIFDDQFSVERPDGSNFTLKIRSTKLEDSAMYFCASWRESGANVLTFGAGSRLTVL.

The rearrangement links TRBV7-2 to TRBJ1-3; TRBD1 aligns across 7 bases. The germline V gene has CDR1 SGHTA and CDR2 FQGNSA. V shed 1 base and J 4 bases; nucleotides not matched to a gene: 10. This CDR3 is 17 amino acids long. The CDR3 DNA follows: TGTGCCAGCAGCTTAGGACCGACAGGGAGTTCAGGAAACACCATATATTTT. Its translation is CASSLGPTGSSGNTIYF.

The chain employs TRBV5-4 and TRBJ2-2, with a possible D match to TRBD2 (5 bases). The V and J ends lost 0 bases and 6 bases respectively, with 15 bases between them. The CDR3 runs to 16 residues. CDR1 and CDR2 (germline): SGHNT, YYREEE (reference sequence). The CDR3: CASSLAVDTGSGELFF. The CDR3 DNA reads TGTGCCAGCAGCTTGGCCGTCGACACGGGGTCCGGGGAGCTGTTTTTT. The full variable domain, in which reference TRBV5-4 and TRBJ2-2 provide the parts outside the CDR3, is ETGVTQSPTHLIKTRGQQVTLRCSSQSGHNTVSWYQQALGQGPQFIFQYYREEENGRGNFPPRFSGLQFPNYSSELNVNALELDDSALYLCASSLAVDTGSGELFFGEGSRLTVL.

This clone occurred once. The chain carries TRBV24-1 and TRBJ2-2; 8 bases map to TRBD1. This CDR3 comprises 15 residues. V shed 7 bases, J shed 6 bases, and the junction held 9 bases outside the gene matches. Germline CDR1 reads KGHDR; CDR2 reads SFDVKD. DNA for the CDR3: TGTGCCACCAGGGGTCGGGACAGGTTGGCCGGGGAGCTGTTTTTT. Translation gives CATRGRDRLAGELFF.